The 12 T cell receptor beta chains below all came from one sample that was sequenced in a study of siplizumab effects on memory and regulatory T cells (dated by TCRdb to 2018 to 2020). The library was obtained by the immunoSEQ multiplex PCR assay. TCRdb carries this immuneACCESS record with in-frame sequences only. Its versions omit some clonotypes, under half of them owing to an unresolved V gene in the studies checked, with the rest unexplained. For this sample the table gives under 130,000 clones, of which 85% to 95% were detected only once. The ten largest account for 0.25% to 0.35% of the sample. Sequenced material: CD4+ T cells sorted from blood. The receptors derive from a human donor in good health.

This rearrangement joins TRBV29-1 to TRBJ2-7; D possibly corresponds to TRBD2 (5 bases). Germline CDR1 and CDR2: SQVTM and ANQGSEA. The CDR3 is 12 residues long. Trimming removed 7 bases from V and 7 bases from J, with 17 bases in between. The CDR3 DNA reads as TGCAGCGCCCGACTGGCCGGAGGAGAGCAGTACTTC. Translated: CSARLAGGEQYF.

The rearrangement joins TRBV18 to TRBJ1-5; TRBD1 aligns across 11 bases. Germline CDR1 reads KGHSH; CDR2 reads LQKENI. There are 18 residues in the CDR3. Losses at the gene ends were 2 bases for V and 2 bases for J; bases not matched to a gene: 8. The CDR3, as DNA: TGTGCCAGCTCACCATCTGGACAGGGGGCGCCTGGCAATCAGCCCCAGCATTTT. Translated, it gives CASSPSGQGAPGNQPQHF.

This sequence joins TRBV29-1 and TRBJ2-2; possible D gene TRBD2, 6 bases. The V gene lost 7 bases and the J gene lost 4 bases, with 13 bases spanning the gap. The CDR3 is 13 residues long. Germline V gene lookup returns CDR1 SQVTM and CDR2 ANQGSEA. CDR3 region: CSAGLGGTGELFF. DNA for the CDR3: TGCAGCGCCGGTCTGGGGGGCACCGGGGAGCTGTTTTTT.

V is TRBV5-8 and J is TRBJ2-1, with a possible D match to TRBD1 (7 bases). The germline gives CDR1 SGHTS, CDR2 YDEGEE. Between the trimmed V and J ends, which lost 4 bases and 7 bases, there was a span of 21 bases. The length of the CDR3 is 16 residues. The CDR3 DNA follows: TGTGCCAGCAGCCCGTTGGTCAGGGGGGACTTAAATGAGCAGTTCTTC. Translating gives CASSPLVRGDLNEQFF.

CDR3 protein: CASSPQDRFYEQYF. The CDR3 DNA sequence: TGTGCCAGCTCACCACAAGACAGGTTCTACGAGCAGTACTTC. V usage is TRBV18 and J usage is TRBJ2-7; a weak D match, TRBD1 (6 bases). Trimming took 1 base from V and 3 from J, leaving 10 bases between them. The CDR3 has 14 amino acids. CDR1 and CDR2 from the germline V gene are KGHSH and LQKENI. The variable domain in full, completed from reference TRBV18 and TRBJ2-7, reads NAGVMQNPRHLVRRRGQEARLRCSPMKGHSHVYWYRQLPEEGLKFMVYLQKENIIDESGMPKERFSAEFPKEGPSILRIQQVVRGDSAAYFCASSPQDRFYEQYFGPGTRLTVT.

V is TRBV5-4 and J is TRBJ1-3; D may be TRBD1 (6 bases). Germline V lookup: CDR1 SGHNT, CDR2 YYREEE (reference sequence). The CDR3 is made up of 15 amino acids. Trimming stripped 0 bases from V and 2 bases from J, with 9 bases between. The CDR3, as DNA: TGTGCCAGCAGCTTGGTTCAGGGGACTGGAAACACCATATATTTT. It codes for CASSLVQGTGNTIYF.

V and J are TRBV29-1 and TRBJ2-4; 9 positions match TRBD1. Unmatched junction bases numbered 7, after V lost 6 bases and J lost 1 base. Per the germline V gene, CDR1 is SQVTM and CDR2 is ANQGSEA. CDR3 size: 15 residues. This CDR3 reads CSVTTGGFAKNIQYF. As DNA, the CDR3 is TGCAGCGTAACCACAGGGGGCTTTGCCAAAAACATTCAGTACTTC. Filled out from reference TRBV29-1 and TRBJ2-4, the complete variable domain reads SAVISQKPSRDICQRGTSLTIQCQVDSQVTMMFWYRQQPGQSLTLIATANQGSEATYESGFVIDKFPISRPNLTFSTLTVSNMSPEDSSIYLCSVTTGGFAKNIQYFGAGTRLSVL.

The chain employs TRBV20-1 and TRBJ1-1; D not certain. V was trimmed by 8 bases and J by 3 bases, leaving 7 bases between them. CDR1 DFQATT and CDR2 SNEGSKA come from the germline V gene (reference sequence). The CDR3 is 10 amino acids. CDR3 residues: CSPSHTEAFF. The CDR3 bases are TGCAGTCCTTCGCACACTGAAGCTTTCTTT.

The J gene is TRBJ1-2, the V gene TRBV2, with D possibly being TRBD1 (6 bases). Germline V gene data show CDR1 as SNHLY and CDR2 as FYNNEI. This CDR3 spans 14 amino acids. Between the trimmed V and J ends, which lost 5 bases and 0 bases, there was a span of 10 bases. The CDR3 DNA reads TGTGCCAGCAGTACAGGGAAAGCTAACTATGGCTACACCTTC. Translating gives CASSTGKANYGYTF.

This rearrangement joins TRBV30 to TRBJ1-1; D may be TRBD1 (5 bases). Trimming cost V 0 bases and J 11 bases, with 13 bases left between them. CDR1 and CDR2 (germline): GTSNPN, SVGIG (reference sequence). This CDR3 region has 12 residues. CDR3 DNA: TGTGCCTGGAGTGTACCGGGTTCAGGGGCTTTCTTT. It specifies CAWSVPGSGAFF.

CDR3 protein: CASSTTGDYGYTF. The CDR3 coding sequence is TGTGCCAGCAGTACGACAGGAGACTATGGCTACACCTTC. V is TRBV6-6 and J is TRBJ1-2; weak D call: TRBD1 (6 bases). The length of the CDR3 is 13 residues. The V gene's germline CDR1 is MNHNY and CDR2 SVGAGI (reference sequence). V lost 5 bases and J 3 bases, leaving 10 bases between the germline ends.

The rearrangement links TRBV4-1 to TRBJ2-3; TRBD2 matches 10 bases. This CDR3 contains 17 residues. The germline gives CDR1 MGHRA, CDR2 YSYEKL. J lost 1 base, V lost 0 bases, and 4 bases had no gene match. In nucleotides, the CDR3 is TGCGCCAGCAGCCAAGATGGAAGCGGGGGGGGCACAGATACGCAGTATTTT. It specifies CASSQDGSGGGTDTQYF.